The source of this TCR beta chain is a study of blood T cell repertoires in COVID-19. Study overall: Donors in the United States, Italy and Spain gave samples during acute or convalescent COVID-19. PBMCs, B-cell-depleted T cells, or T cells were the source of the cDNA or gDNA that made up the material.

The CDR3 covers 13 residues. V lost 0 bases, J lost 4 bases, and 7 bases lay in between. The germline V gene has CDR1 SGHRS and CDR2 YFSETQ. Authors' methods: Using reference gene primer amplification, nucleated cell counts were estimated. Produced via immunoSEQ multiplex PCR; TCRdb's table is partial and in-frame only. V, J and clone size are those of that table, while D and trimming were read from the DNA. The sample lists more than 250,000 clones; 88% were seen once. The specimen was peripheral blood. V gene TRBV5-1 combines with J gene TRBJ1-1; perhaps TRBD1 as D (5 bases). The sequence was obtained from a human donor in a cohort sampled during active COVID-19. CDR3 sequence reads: CASSLEGATEAFF. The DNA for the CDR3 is TGCGCCAGCAGCTTGGAAGGGGCCACTGAAGCTTTCTTT.